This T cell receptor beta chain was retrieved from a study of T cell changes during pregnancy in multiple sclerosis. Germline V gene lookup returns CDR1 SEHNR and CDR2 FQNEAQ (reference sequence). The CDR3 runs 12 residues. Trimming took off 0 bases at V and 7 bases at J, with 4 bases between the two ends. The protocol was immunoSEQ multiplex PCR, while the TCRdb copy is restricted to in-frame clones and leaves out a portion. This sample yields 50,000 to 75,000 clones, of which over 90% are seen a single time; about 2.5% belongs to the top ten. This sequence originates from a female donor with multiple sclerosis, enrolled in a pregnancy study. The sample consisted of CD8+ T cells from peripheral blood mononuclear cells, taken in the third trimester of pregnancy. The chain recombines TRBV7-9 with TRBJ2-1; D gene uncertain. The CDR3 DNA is TGTGCCAGCAGCTTAGCTCTTAATGAGCAGTTCTTC. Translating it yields CASSLALNEQFF.